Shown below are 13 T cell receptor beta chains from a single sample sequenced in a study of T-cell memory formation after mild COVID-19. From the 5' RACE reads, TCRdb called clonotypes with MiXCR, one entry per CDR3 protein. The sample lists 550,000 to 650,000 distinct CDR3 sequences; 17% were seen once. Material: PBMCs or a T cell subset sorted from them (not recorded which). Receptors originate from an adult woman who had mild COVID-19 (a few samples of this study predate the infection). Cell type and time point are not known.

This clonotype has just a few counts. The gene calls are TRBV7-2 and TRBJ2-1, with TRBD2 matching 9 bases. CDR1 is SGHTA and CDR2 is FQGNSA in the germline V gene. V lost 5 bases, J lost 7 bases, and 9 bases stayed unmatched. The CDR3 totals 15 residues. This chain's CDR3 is CASSPQREVWNEQFF. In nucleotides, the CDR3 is TGTGCCAGCAGCCCTCAGCGGGAGGTCTGGAATGAGCAGTTCTTC.

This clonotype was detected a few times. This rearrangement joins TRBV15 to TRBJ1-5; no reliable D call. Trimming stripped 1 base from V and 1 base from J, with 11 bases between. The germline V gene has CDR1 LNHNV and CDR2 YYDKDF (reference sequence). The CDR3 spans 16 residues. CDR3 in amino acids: CATSRVDMGSNQPQHF. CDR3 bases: TGTGCCACCAGCAGAGTAGATATGGGAAGCAATCAGCCCCAGCATTTT. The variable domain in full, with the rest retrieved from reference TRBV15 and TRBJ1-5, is DAMVIQNPRYQVTQFGKPVTLSCSQTLNHNVMYWYQQKSSQAPKLLFHYYDKDFNNEADTPDNFQSRRPNTSFCFLDIRSPGLGDTAMYLCATSRVDMGSNQPQHFGDGTRLSIL.

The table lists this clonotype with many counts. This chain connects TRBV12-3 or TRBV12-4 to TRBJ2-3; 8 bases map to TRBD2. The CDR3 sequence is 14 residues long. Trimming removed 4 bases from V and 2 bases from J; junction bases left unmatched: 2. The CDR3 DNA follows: TGTGCCAGCAGTTCGCGGGGGGCCACAGATACGCAGTATTTT. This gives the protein CASSSRGATDTQYF.

CDR3 nucleotide sequence: TGTGCCAGTATCCGGACAGGGAGCGACACTGAAGCTTTCTTT. This encodes CASIRTGSDTEAFF. The chain uses TRBV19 and TRBJ1-1; 8 bases line up with TRBD1. The CDR3 consists of 14 residues. CDR1 is LNHDA, CDR2 SQIVND, per germline (reference sequence). The V gene end was trimmed by 7 bases and the J gene end by 3 bases; junction bases not matched to a gene: 7. Together with reference TRBV19 and TRBJ1-1, the CDR3 gives the full variable domain: DGGITQSPKYLFRKEGQNVTLSCEQNLNHDAMYWYRQDPGQGLRLIYYSQIVNDFQKGDIAEGYSVSREKKESFPLTVTSAQKNPTAFYLCASIRTGSDTEAFFGQGTRLTVV.

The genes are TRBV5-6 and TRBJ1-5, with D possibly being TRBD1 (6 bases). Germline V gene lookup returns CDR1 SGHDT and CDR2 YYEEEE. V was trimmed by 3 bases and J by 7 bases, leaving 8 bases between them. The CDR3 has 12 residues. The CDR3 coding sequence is TGTGCCAGCAGCTCCACAGGGCAGCCCCAGCATTTT. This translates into CASSSTGQPQHF.

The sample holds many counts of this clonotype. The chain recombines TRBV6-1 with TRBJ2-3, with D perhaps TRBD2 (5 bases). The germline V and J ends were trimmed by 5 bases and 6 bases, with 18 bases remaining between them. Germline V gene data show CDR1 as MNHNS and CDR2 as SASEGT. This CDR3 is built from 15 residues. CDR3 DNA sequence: TGTGCCAGCAGTTCGAAGGAGGCCTTCGGGGATACGCAGTATTTT. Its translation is CASSSKEAFGDTQYF.

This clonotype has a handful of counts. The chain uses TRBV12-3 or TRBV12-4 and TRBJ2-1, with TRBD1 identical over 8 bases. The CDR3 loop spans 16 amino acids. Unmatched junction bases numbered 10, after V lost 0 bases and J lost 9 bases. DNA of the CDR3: TGTGCCAGCAGTTTAGCGCGGACAGGGAGTAGAGGTGAGCAGTTCTTC. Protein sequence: CASSLARTGSRGEQFF.

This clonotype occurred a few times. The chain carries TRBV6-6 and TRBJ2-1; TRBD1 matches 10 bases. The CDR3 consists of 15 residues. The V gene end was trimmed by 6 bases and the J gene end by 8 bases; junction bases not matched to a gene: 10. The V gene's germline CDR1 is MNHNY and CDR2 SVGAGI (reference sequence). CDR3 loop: CASSNTGTGVDEQFF. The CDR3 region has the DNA TGTGCCAGCAGCAACACCGGGACAGGGGTAGATGAGCAGTTCTTC.

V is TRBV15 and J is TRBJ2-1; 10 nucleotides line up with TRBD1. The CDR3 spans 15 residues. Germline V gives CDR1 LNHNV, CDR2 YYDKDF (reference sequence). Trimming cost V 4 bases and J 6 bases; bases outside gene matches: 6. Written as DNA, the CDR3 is TGTGCCACCAGCACGGGACAGGGGATGCTCAATGAGCAGTTCTTC. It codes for CATSTGQGMLNEQFF.

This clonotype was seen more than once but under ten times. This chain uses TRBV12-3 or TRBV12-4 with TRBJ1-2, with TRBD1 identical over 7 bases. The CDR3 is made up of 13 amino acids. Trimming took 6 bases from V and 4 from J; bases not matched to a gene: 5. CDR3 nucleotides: TGTGCCAGCAGCTCGGGACAGTTCTATGGCTACACCTTC. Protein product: CASSSGQFYGYTF.

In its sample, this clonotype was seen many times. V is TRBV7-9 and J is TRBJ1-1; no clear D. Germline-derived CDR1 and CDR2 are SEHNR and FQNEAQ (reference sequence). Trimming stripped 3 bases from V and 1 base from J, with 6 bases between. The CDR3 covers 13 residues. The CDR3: CASSLDPNTEAFF. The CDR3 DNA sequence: TGTGCCAGCAGCTTGGATCCGAACACTGAAGCTTTCTTT.

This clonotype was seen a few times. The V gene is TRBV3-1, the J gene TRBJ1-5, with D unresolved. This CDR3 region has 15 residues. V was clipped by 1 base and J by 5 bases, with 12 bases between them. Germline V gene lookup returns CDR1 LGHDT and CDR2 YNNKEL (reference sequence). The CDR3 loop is CASSQGRTAYQPQHF. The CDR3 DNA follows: TGTGCCAGCAGCCAAGGCAGGACCGCCTATCAGCCCCAGCATTTT.

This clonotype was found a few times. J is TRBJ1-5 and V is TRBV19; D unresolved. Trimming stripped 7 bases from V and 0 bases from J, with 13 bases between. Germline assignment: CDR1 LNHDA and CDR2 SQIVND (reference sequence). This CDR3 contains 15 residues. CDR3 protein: CASTPGWYSNQPQHF. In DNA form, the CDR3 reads TGTGCCAGTACCCCCGGTTGGTATAGCAATCAGCCCCAGCATTTT.